This TCR beta chain is drawn from a study of cytomegalovirus exposure and HLA in healthy donors. Study context: Genotyping of roughly 400 donors showed that roughly 83% belonged to the Caucasian-associated ancestry cluster.

Notes on this clone: The antigen remains unidentified.

The CDR3 is 13 amino acids. Per the germline V gene, CDR1 is MNHNY and CDR2 is SVGAGI (reference sequence). The J segment lost 2 bases and the V segment lost 6 bases, leaving 1 base of the junction unmatched. The PCR was carried out with 60 Vbeta primers and 13 Jbeta primers. Sequenced by immunoSEQ multiplex PCR; TCRdb stores in-frame clones only, minus some. The sample records approximately 150,000 clones, roughly 86% being singletons. The study, taken as a whole, reports: What a later analysis showed was that several of the most significant clusters appeared linked to common viral pathogens. Many donors carried some public TCRs, although rarity characterized most TCR sequences. An analysis was carried out later, and it reportedly showed fewer N-insertions in an Asian-associated ancestry cluster than the approximately 710-donor mean.

The V gene is TRBV6-6, the J gene TRBJ1-2, with 9 bases aligning to TRBD1. The source is a girl under 18 in good health and CMV-seropositive. The sequencing sample was made of PBMCs. CDR3 region: CASRGQGNYGYTF. DNA for the CDR3: TGTGCCAGCAGGGGACAGGGAAACTATGGCTACACCTTC.